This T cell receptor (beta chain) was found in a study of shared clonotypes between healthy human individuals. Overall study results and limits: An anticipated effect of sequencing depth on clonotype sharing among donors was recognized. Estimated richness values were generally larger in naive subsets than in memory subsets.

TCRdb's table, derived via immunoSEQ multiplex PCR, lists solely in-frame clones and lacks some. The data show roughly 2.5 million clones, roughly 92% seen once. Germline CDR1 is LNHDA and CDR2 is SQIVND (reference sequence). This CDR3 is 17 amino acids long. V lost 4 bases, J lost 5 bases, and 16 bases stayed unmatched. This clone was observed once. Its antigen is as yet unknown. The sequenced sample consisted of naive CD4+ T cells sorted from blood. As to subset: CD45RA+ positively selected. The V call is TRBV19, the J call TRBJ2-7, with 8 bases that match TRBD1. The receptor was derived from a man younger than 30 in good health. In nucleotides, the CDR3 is TGTGCCAGTAGTACCTCCGCTCCTGGACAGGGCAGCCACGAGCAGTACTTC. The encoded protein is CASSTSAPGQGSHEQYF.